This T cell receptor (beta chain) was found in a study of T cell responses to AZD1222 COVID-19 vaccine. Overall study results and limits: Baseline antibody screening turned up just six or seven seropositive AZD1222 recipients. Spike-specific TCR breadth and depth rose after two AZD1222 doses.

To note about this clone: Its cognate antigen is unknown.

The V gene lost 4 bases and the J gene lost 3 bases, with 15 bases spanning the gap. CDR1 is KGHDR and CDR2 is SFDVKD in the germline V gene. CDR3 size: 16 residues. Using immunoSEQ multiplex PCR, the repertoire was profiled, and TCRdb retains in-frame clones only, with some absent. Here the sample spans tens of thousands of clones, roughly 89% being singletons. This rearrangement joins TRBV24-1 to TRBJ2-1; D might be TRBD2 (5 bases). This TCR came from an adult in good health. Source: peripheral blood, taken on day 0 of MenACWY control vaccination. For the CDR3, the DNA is TGTGCCACCAGTGAGCCAGCAGAGGGTTACTACAATGAGCAGTTCTTC. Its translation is CATSEPAEGYYNEQFF.